Listed here are 13 T cell receptor beta chains from one sample, sequenced in a study of control samples from healthy donors and cancer patients. Sequencing was performed with immunoSEQ multiplex PCR; in TCRdb, only in-frame clones are kept and a portion is missing. Among some 130,000 clones listed, roughly 92% were seen once. The material sequenced was blood. These receptors all come from a young man in good health.

This clone has a single count. The rearrangement links TRBV30 to TRBJ1-6; tentatively, D is TRBD1 (6 bases). V shed 5 bases and J shed 9 bases, with 11 bases lying between them. Germline-derived CDR1 and CDR2 are GTSNPN and SVGIG (reference sequence). The CDR3 contains 12 residues. The CDR3 is CAWWGGPSPLHF. The CDR3 DNA follows: TGTGCCTGGTGGGGGGGGCCTTCACCCCTCCACTTT.

The chain links TRBV20-1 to TRBJ2-5; 10 nucleotides agree with TRBD2. The V gene end was trimmed by 3 bases and the J gene end by 0 bases; junction bases not matched to a gene: 7. The CDR3 covers 16 residues. Per the germline V gene, CDR1 is DFQATT and CDR2 is SNEGSKA (reference sequence). In DNA, the CDR3 is TGCAGTGCTAGTGGAGCTAGCGGGGGAGACCAAGAGACCCAGTACTTC. This encodes CSASGASGGDQETQYF.

The V gene is TRBV18, the J gene TRBJ1-6, with a tentative D call TRBD1 (5 bases). CDR3 length equals 15 residues. Germline values: CDR1 KGHSH, CDR2 LQKENI. The V end was cut by 3 bases, the J end by 5 bases, with 11 bases between. As DNA, the CDR3 is TGTGCCAGCTCACCGGGGCAGGGAAATAATTCACCCCTCCACTTT. It yields the protein CASSPGQGNNSPLHF.

V is TRBV3-1 (or the pseudogene TRBV3-2) and J is TRBJ2-7, with D possibly TRBD2 on 6 matching bases. The CDR3 sequence is 14 residues long. Trimming took 5 bases from V and 7 from J, leaving 18 bases between them. The germline V gene encodes CDR1 LGHDT and CDR2 YNNKEL (reference sequence). CDR3 residues: CASSTRGLGGEQYF. The CDR3, as DNA: TGTGCCAGCAGCACCCGGGGACTCGGGGGTGAGCAGTACTTC.

The genes are TRBV7-6 and TRBJ1-2, with 8 bases that match TRBD1. This CDR3 has 14 residues. The V segment lost 5 bases and the J segment 3 bases; nucleotides outside the gene matches: 5. Germline-derived CDR1 and CDR2 are SGHVS and FNYEAQ. The chain's CDR3 is CASSPGQGDYGYTF. CDR3 sequence (DNA): TGTGCCAGCAGCCCCGGACAGGGTGACTATGGCTACACCTTC.

The V and J genes are TRBV21-1 and TRBJ2-2; the table names TRBD2, a call not compared with the DNA. TRBV21-1 is assigned pseudogene status. This CDR3 has 15 residues. Here the CDR3 reads CATKKVLTVGGELFF. CDR3 DNA sequence: TGTGCCACCAAAAAGGTACTAACTGTCGGCGGGGAGCTGTTTTTT.

The chain recombines TRBV2 with TRBJ2-2; the D gene is possibly TRBD1 (6 bases). The CDR3 extends over 13 amino acids. Germline CDR1 reads SNHLY; CDR2 reads FYNNEI. Trimming shortened V by 6 bases and J by 8 bases, and 13 bases separated the two germline ends. The CDR3 reads CASRARGEGELFF. Here the CDR3 DNA reads TGTGCCAGCAGAGCCAGGGGCGAGGGGGAGCTGTTTTTT.

The chain joins TRBV5-5 to TRBJ2-3; no clear D gene. The CDR3 covers 12 residues. Germline CDR1 SGHKS, CDR2 YYEKEE (reference sequence). Trimming left V 2 bases short and J 4 bases short, with 5 bases between. In nucleotides, the CDR3 is TGTGCCAGCAGCTTAGTCCCAGATACGCAGTATTTT. Protein: CASSLVPDTQYF.

The CDR3 DNA reads as TGTGCCAGCAGTACGGACGGCAATCAGCCCCAGCATTTT. Translation: CASSTDGNQPQHF. V is TRBV2 and J is TRBJ1-5, with D hard to call. The CDR3 is made up of 13 amino acids. Deletions cut 5 bases from V and 2 bases from J, with 7 bases between. Germline V CDR1 and CDR2: SNHLY, FYNNEI.

This rearrangement joins TRBV2 to TRBJ2-3; 8 positions match TRBD1. The V and J ends lost 3 bases and 4 bases, in that order; junction bases with no gene match: 6. Germline values: CDR1 SNHLY, CDR2 FYNNEI. The CDR3 covers 15 residues. The CDR3 nucleotides are TGTGCCAGCAGTGAGACAGGGGATGGGGCAGATACGCAGTATTTT. Amino acid sequence: CASSETGDGADTQYF.

The chain employs TRBV28 and TRBJ1-1, with D maybe TRBD1 (5 bases). Germline loops: CDR1 MDHEN, CDR2 SYDVKM. CDR3 length: 14 amino acids. V dropped 2 bases and J dropped 4 bases, with 11 bases sitting between them. The CDR3 spells CASSLGRGGTEAFF. In DNA form, the CDR3 reads TGTGCCAGCAGTTTAGGGAGGGGTGGCACTGAAGCTTTCTTT.

This clone was found a few times. The V gene is TRBV5-5, the J gene TRBJ1-5; 8 bases are a match to TRBD1. V lost 0 bases and J lost 7; bases outside the gene matches: 6. The length of the CDR3 is 15 residues. Germline V lookup: CDR1 SGHKS, CDR2 YYEKEE (reference sequence). CDR3 DNA sequence: TGTGCCAGCAGCTTGGACAGGGGGAGTAGACAGCCCCAGCATTTT. This encodes CASSLDRGSRQPQHF.

CDR3 DNA: TGTGCCAGCGGAGTAGGGCCCTGGGGTTCACCCCTCCACTTT. Amino acids: CASGVGPWGSPLHF. The V and J genes are TRBV2 and TRBJ1-6; D call uncertain. The length of the CDR3 is 14 residues. Trimming pared 8 bases from V and 9 bases from J, leaving 17 bases between. In germline, CDR1 is SNHLY, CDR2 FYNNEI.